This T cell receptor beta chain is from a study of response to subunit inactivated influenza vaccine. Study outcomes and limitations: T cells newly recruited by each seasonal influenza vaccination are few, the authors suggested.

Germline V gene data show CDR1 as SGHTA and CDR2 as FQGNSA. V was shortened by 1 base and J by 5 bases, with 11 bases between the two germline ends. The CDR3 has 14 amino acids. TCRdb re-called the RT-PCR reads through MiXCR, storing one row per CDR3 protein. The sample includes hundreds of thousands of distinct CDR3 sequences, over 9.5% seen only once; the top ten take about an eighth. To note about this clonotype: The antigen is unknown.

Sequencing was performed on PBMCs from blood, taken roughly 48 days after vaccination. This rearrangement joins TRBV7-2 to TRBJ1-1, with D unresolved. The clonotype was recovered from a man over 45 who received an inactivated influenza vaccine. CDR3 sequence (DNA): TGTGCCAGCAGCTTAGTGGTCGTCCAGACTGAAGCTTTCTTT. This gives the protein CASSLVVVQTEAFF.